These T cell receptor beta chains were read from a single sample in a study of blood T cell repertoires in COVID-19. Data came from immunoSEQ multiplex PCR; TCRdb stores just in-frame clones and leaves some out. The table has about 210,000 clones, 89% seen once. Sequencing was carried out using peripheral blood. These receptors were obtained from a woman between 40 and 50 years old with acute or convalescent COVID-19. CDR3s include the opening cysteine and the closing phenylalanine or tryptophan. D genes are given only for firm matches. Rows may omit the clone size; those that give it use once, few, many or a size class.

clone_size,j_call,v_call,d_call,cdr3_nt,cdr3_aa
-,TRBJ1-5,TRBV3-1/TRBV3-2,-,TGTGCCAGCAGCCAAGAGGGGGCACACAATCAGCCCCAGCATTTT,CASSQEGAHNQPQHF
-,TRBJ2-3,TRBV5-1,TRBD1,TGCGCCAGCAGCGTGGGACAGGGGGTAGATACGCAGTATTTT,CASSVGQGVDTQYF
-,TRBJ2-2,TRBV7-2,-,TGTGCCAGCAGCCCCCTAGGAGGGGCCCCCACCGGGGAGCTGTTTTTT,CASSPLGGAPTGELFF
-,TRBJ1-1,TRBV4-1,-,TGCGCCAGCAGCCGAGTCGGGTCTGCCGACACTGAAGCTTTCTTT,CASSRVGSADTEAFF
-,TRBJ2-3,TRBV2,-,TGTGCCAGCCGGAGGGACTCTTCTAGCACAGATACGCAGTATTTT,CASRRDSSSTDTQYF
-,TRBJ2-5,TRBV6-4,TRBD1,TGTGCCAGCAGTGACAGACCAGGGGGCGGTGAGACCCAGTACTTC,CASSDRPGGGETQYF
once,TRBJ2-3,TRBV7-9,-,TGTGCCAGCAGCTTTCAGCGGCCTAGCACAGATACGCAGTATTTT,CASSFQRPSTDTQYF
-,TRBJ2-2,TRBV28,-,TGTGCCAGCAGTTTCCAGGCCGGGGAGCTGTTTTTT,CASSFQAGELFF
-,TRBJ2-3,TRBV10-2,TRBD1,TGCGCCAGCAGTCTGACAGGGGGCCCAGATACGCAGTATTTT,CASSLTGGPDTQYF
-,TRBJ1-2,TRBV18,TRBD1,TGTGCCAGCTCCCGAGAGGTGGCAGGGGGCAACTATGGCTACACCTTC,CASSREVAGGNYGYTF
once,TRBJ1-2,TRBV12-3/TRBV12-4,-,TGTGCCAGCAGTCTCCGGGGGGAAGGCTACACCTTC,CASSLRGEGYTF
few,TRBJ1-1,TRBV10-3,TRBD1,TGTGCCATCAGTGGTTCCCCGGGACAGGAGGCTTTCTTT,CAISGSPGQEAFF
-,TRBJ1-5,TRBV11-2,TRBD1,TGTGCCAGCACCCAAGGAGGACAGGGAAATCAGCCCCAGCATTTT,CASTQGGQGNQPQHF
-,TRBJ1-2,TRBV5-4,TRBD1,TGTGCCAGCAGCTCGGATACAGGGGGCATGGACTATGGCTACACCTTC,CASSSDTGGMDYGYTF
-,TRBJ2-1,TRBV5-1,TRBD1,TGCGCCAGCAGACTACAGGGGGCTTTCGGTGAGCAGTTCTTC,CASRLQGAFGEQFF
few,TRBJ2-1,TRBV12-3/TRBV12-4,-,TGTGCCAGCAGTTTGGGATCGCAGGGTGAGCAGTTCTTC,CASSLGSQGEQFF
once,TRBJ2-2,TRBV6-1,TRBD1,TGTGCCAGCAGTGGAACCGGGACAGGAGACACCGGGGAGCTGTTTTTT,CASSGTGTGDTGELFF
-,TRBJ1-5,TRBV19,TRBD1,TGTGCCAGTAGTATAGGGAGGGACAGCACCCGCAATCAGCCCCAGCATTTT,CASSIGRDSTRNQPQHF
-,TRBJ1-5,TRBV19,TRBD1,TGTGCCAGTAGTACCCCGGACAGGGCCAATCAGCCCCAGCATTTT,CASSTPDRANQPQHF
-,TRBJ2-2,TRBV19,TRBD2,TGTGCCAGTCGGCTAGGGCGGGCGGGGGGTACCGGGGAGCTGTTTTTT,CASRLGRAGGTGELFF
-,TRBJ1-1,TRBV29-1,-,TGCAGCGTCGCTACGGGGGGGAACACTGAAGCTTTCTTT,CSVATGGNTEAFF
few,TRBJ1-6,TRBV10-3,TRBD1,TGTGCCATCAGTGTGGCCCCCCACAGGACAGGGGATTATAATTCACCCCTCCACTTT,CAISVAPHRTGDYNSPLHF
-,TRBJ1-6,TRBV2,-,TGTGCCAGCAGTGAATCGGCGGGGATCTTAACACCCCTCCACTTT,CASSESAGILTPLHF
-,TRBJ2-1,TRBV29-1,-,TGCAGCGTTTCCATGGGGGCCCCATCCAATGAGCAGTTCTTC,CSVSMGAPSNEQFF
-,TRBJ1-2,TRBV19,TRBD1,TGTGCCAGTAGTGCACAGGGGACTAACTATGGCTACACCTTC,CASSAQGTNYGYTF
-,TRBJ2-1,TRBV5-6,TRBD2,TGTGCCAGCAGCCCCCCTGGACTAGCGGGGGGGGAGCAGTTCTTC,CASSPPGLAGGEQFF
-,TRBJ1-1,TRBV3-1/TRBV3-2,-,TGTGCCAGCAGCCTGTCTTATCCGGGGAACACTGAAGCTTTCTTT,CASSLSYPGNTEAFF
-,TRBJ1-2,TRBV10-2,-,TGCGCCAGCCGAGAACCCCAGGGGACGCACTATGGCTACACCTTC,CASREPQGTHYGYTF
-,TRBJ1-1,TRBV29-1,TRBD1,TGCAGCGTGACTAAGACAGGGCAGGGAGCTGAAGCTTTCTTT,CSVTKTGQGAEAFF
-,TRBJ1-4,TRBV19,-,TGTGCCAGTAGTATGGGCCCCAGCCTTAATGAAAAACTGTTTTTT,CASSMGPSLNEKLFF
-,TRBJ2-2,TRBV5-1,-,TGCGCCAGCAGCTTGGGACAGGCCTTCGGGACCGGGGAGCTGTTTTTT,CASSLGQAFGTGELFF
-,TRBJ1-1,TRBV4-2,-,TGTGCCAGCAGCCAAGAATGGGGGGGCTGGGACACTGAAGCTTTCTTT,CASSQEWGGWDTEAFF
-,TRBJ2-2,TRBV18,-,TGTGCCAGCTCACCTCAGGGGAACACCGGGGAGCTGTTTTTT,CASSPQGNTGELFF
-,TRBJ2-1,TRBV27,-,TGTGCCAGCAATACCGGGAACCAGCAGTTCTTC,CASNTGNQQFF
-,TRBJ2-1,TRBV5-4,TRBD2,TGTGCCAGCAGCCTGGGACTAGAGGGGTGGGATGAGCAGTTCTTC,CASSLGLEGWDEQFF
-,TRBJ2-3,TRBV9,TRBD2,TGTGCCAGCAGCGTAGGAGGCGGGGGGGCAGATACGCAGTATTTT,CASSVGGGGADTQYF
once,TRBJ2-3,TRBV6-5,TRBD2,TGTGCCAGGATAGAAAGCGGGGGGATCACAGATACGCAGTATTTT,CARIESGGITDTQYF
-,TRBJ1-2,TRBV24-1,TRBD1,TGTGCCACCAGTTGGGGGGACAGACCATATGGCTACACCTTC,CATSWGDRPYGYTF
-,TRBJ1-5,TRBV9,TRBD1,TGTGCCAGCAGCGTAGGAGGCAGGGGGAATCAGCCCCAGCATTTT,CASSVGGRGNQPQHF
-,TRBJ1-2,TRBV9,TRBD1,TGTGCCAGCAGCTACGACGGGACAGGGAAATATGGCTACACCTTC,CASSYDGTGKYGYTF
once,TRBJ2-1,TRBV18,TRBD2,TGTGCCAGCTCACCGGCAGCGGGGGGTTACAATGAGCAGTTCTTC,CASSPAAGGYNEQFF
-,TRBJ1-5,TRBV19,-,TGTGCCAGTAGTATTGCGGGGGATAGCAATCAGCCCCAGCATTTT,CASSIAGDSNQPQHF